Described below is a single T cell receptor beta chain sequence and its context. The antigen it binds to is not known. Nothing much larger sits one base from this clone, and base qualities are not available. The data were obtained in a study of circulating and synovial CD4+ cells in juvenile arthritis (dated by TCRdb to the mid-2010s). A note on the overall study: Within each patient, the study compared the TCRbeta CDR3 repertoires of three groups: circulating HLA-DR+ CD4 T cells, bulk blood CD4 T cells, and synovial CD4 T cells. The goal of the repertoire sequencing was to confirm that synovial clonotypes were enriched in a circulating synovial-like CD4 T cell subset. Broader findings and caveats from the paper: No difference between circulating pathogenic-like lymphocytes and bulk blood T cells was detected by traditional Vbeta family usage analysis. Overlap with synovium increased with sequencing depth, so measured shared-clonotype fractions likely underestimated the full repertoire overlap. Because T cell genome counts in CPL samples and bulk blood CD4 samples differed by at least an order of magnitude, sample-size effects were addressed. Lower diversity was observed in synovial and circulating pathogenic-like lymphocyte repertoires than in bulk blood CD4 repertoires, and some CPL samples were found to be as oligoclonal as synovium. Circulating pathogenic-like lymphocytes clustered together with synovial T cells, and compared with bulk blood, the circulating pathogenic-like lymphocytes shared a substantially higher fraction of CDR3 sequences with synovium.

Libraries were built with the immunoSEQ multiplex PCR assay. An external provider performed TCRbeta CDR3 sequencing as a commercial service. Per the authors' processing: Productive nucleotide sequences and amino acid sequences obtained through in silico translation were used in the analyses. To equalise sample size, diversity was assessed as Renyi entropy across alpha values by taking the median of 200 repeated subsamples. Pairwise repertoire distance was calculated as one minus the Chao-modified Jaccard index, correcting for under-sampling, and used for clustering. Frequency-weighted overlap with synovial clonotypes was computed at 200 sample sizes with 200 draws without replacement at each size, and the value at the size of the smaller sample was reported. Entries here come from immuneACCESS through TCRdb and include only in-frame sequences with V and J called. Some clones fail to appear in such tables; in the studies checked, an unresolved V gene covers under half of the shortfall, and the cause of the remainder is unknown. For V, J and clone size, that table is used; D and trimming come from the DNA. For this sample the table gives tens of thousands of clones, of which around 96% were detected only once. The ten largest account for around 0.66% of the sample.

V is cut back by 6 bases and J by 4 bases, with 2 bases in the junction unmatched. The CDR3 measures 11 amino acids from cysteine to phenylalanine. Just the 33-base CDR3 DNA is kept, in frame starting at base 1. CDR1 DFQATT and CDR2 SNEGSKA were looked up in the germline V gene (reference sequence). The sequenced samples were obtained from patients with active juvenile idiopathic arthritis. Cells were sorted immediately after thawing, with dead cells excluded using Live/Dead Fixable Near-IR Stain. Material for sequencing was CD4+ T cells from blood. The chain joins TRBV20-1 to TRBJ1-2, with 7 central nucleotides matching TRBD1. This receptor was taken from a human donor with juvenile idiopathic arthritis. This receptor has the CDR3 CSARGSYGYTF. In nucleotides, the sequence is TGCAGTGCCAGGGGGAGCTATGGCTACACCTTC.